A selection of T cell receptor beta chains follows, all from one sample in a study of cytomegalovirus exposure and HLA in healthy donors. Clones were sequenced by immunoSEQ multiplex PCR, and TCRdb holds only the in-frame ones, with some missing. The sample contains roughly 110,000 clones, roughly 80% of which appear only once. Sequencing was performed on PBMCs. Source of these receptors: a female donor in good health and CMV-seronegative. CDR3s include the opening cysteine and the closing phenylalanine or tryptophan. The D gene is left open where the match is weak. Clone size appears in some rows only: once, few, many, or a class for an expanded clone.

j_call v_call d_call clone_size cdr3_aa cdr3_nt
TRBJ1-1 TRBV21-1 - - CASSIIFPTEDRNTEAFF TGTGCCAGCAGTATTATATTCCCGACCGAGGACAGGAACACTGAAGCTTTCTTT
TRBJ1-1 TRBV6-4 - - CASSDSLGGPAEAFF TGTGCCAGCAGTGACTCACTGGGGGGGCCGGCTGAAGCTTTCTTT
TRBJ2-1 TRBV27 TRBD2 - CASSLLETSGGYNEQFF TGTGCCAGCAGTTTATTAGAGACTAGCGGGGGTTACAATGAGCAGTTCTTC
TRBJ1-2 TRBV15 TRBD1 few CATSRTSGTGVGYTF TGTGCCACCAGCAGAACTTCCGGGACAGGGGTTGGCTACACCTTC
TRBJ1-6 TRBV4-2 - - CASSSEDTRYSPLHF TGTGCCAGCAGCTCGGAAGACACCAGGTATTCACCCCTCCACTTT
TRBJ1-5 TRBV5-4 TRBD1 - CASSLGAEGAQPQHF TGTGCCAGCAGCTTGGGGGCAGAGGGGGCTCAGCCCCAGCATTTT
TRBJ1-2 TRBV5-1 - - CASSGGRGYTF TGCGCCAGCAGCGGGGGCCGTGGCTACACCTTC
TRBJ2-3 TRBV10-3 - - CAISESPSAFTDTQYF TGTGCCATCAGTGAGTCGCCTAGCGCCTTCACAGATACGCAGTATTTT
TRBJ1-2 TRBV30 - - CAWSGLGPRGGGYTF TGTGCCTGGAGTGGATTGGGGCCTCGGGGGGGAGGCTACACCTTC
TRBJ1-2 TRBV30 - - CAWSYALGSYGYTF TGTGCCTGGAGCTATGCGCTAGGGAGCTATGGCTACACCTTC
TRBJ2-1 TRBV11-2 TRBD2 - CASSLSGGEREQFF TGTGCCAGCAGCTTAAGCGGGGGGGAGCGGGAGCAGTTCTTC
TRBJ1-1 TRBV7-3 - - CASSLGQGTEAFF TGTGCCAGCAGCTTAGGCCAGGGAACTGAAGCTTTCTTT
TRBJ2-7 TRBV30 - - CAWTGTYEQYF TGTGCCTGGACAGGGACCTACGAGCAGTACTTC
TRBJ1-1 TRBV5-1 - once CASSTGVFRFNTEAFF TGCGCCAGCTCCACGGGGGTATTTCGATTTAACACTGAAGCTTTCTTT
TRBJ1-1 TRBV10-3 TRBD1 - CATTAVAGGLIAEAFF TGTGCCACAACCGCCGTAGCAGGGGGGTTAATAGCTGAAGCTTTCTTT
TRBJ2-7 TRBV29-1 TRBD2 - CSVDNGEGYEQYF TGCAGCGTTGATAACGGGGAGGGATACGAGCAGTACTTC
TRBJ1-4 TRBV19 TRBD1 - CASSIFPGQGGEKLFF TGTGCCAGTAGTATTTTCCCTGGCCAGGGGGGTGAAAAACTGTTTTTT
TRBJ2-3 TRBV5-6 TRBD1 - CASSPSPGTGGGTQYF TGTGCCAGCAGCCCGAGCCCGGGGACAGGGGGGGGTACGCAGTATTTT
TRBJ2-7 TRBV6-6 - few CASSYNPDSYEQYF TGTGCCAGCAGTTACAACCCTGACAGCTACGAGCAGTACTTC
TRBJ1-1 TRBV4-2 - - CASSQDSGAEAFF TGTGCCAGCAGCCAAGATTCAGGGGCTGAAGCTTTCTTT
TRBJ1-2 TRBV5-6 - few CASSSQAHYGYTF TGTGCCAGCAGCTCCCAGGCCCACTATGGCTACACCTTC
TRBJ1-5 TRBV12-5 TRBD1 - CASAPGTVNQPQHF TGTGCTAGCGCCCCCGGGACAGTAAATCAGCCCCAGCATTTT
TRBJ1-1 TRBV7-2 - medium-sized CASSLGMGGTEAFF TGTGCCAGCAGCTTAGGTATGGGAGGCACTGAAGCTTTCTTT
TRBJ2-5 TRBV7-9 TRBD2 - CASSSTSGGAFETQYF TGTGCCAGCAGCTCCACTAGCGGGGGGGCCTTTGAGACCCAGTACTTC
TRBJ2-3 TRBV5-1 TRBD2 - CASSLTTSGGEHTDTQYF TGCGCCAGCAGCTTGACTACTAGCGGGGGGGAACACACAGATACGCAGTATTTT
TRBJ1-6 TRBV28 - few CASSSNRRGESPLHF TGTGCCAGCAGTTCAAACCGGCGGGGGGAATCACCCCTCCACTTT
TRBJ1-1 TRBV27 TRBD1 - CASSQTGGVTEAFF TGTGCCAGCAGTCAAACAGGGGGCGTCACTGAAGCTTTCTTT
TRBJ2-1 TRBV6-4 TRBD2 few CASSDSISGGNEQFF TGTGCCAGCAGTGACTCGATAAGCGGGGGCAATGAGCAGTTCTTC
TRBJ2-7 TRBV30 - - CAWSEQLNYEQYF TGTGCCTGGAGTGAACAGCTTAACTACGAGCAGTACTTC
TRBJ2-1 TRBV30 TRBD2 - CASLAGDSYNEQFF TGTGCCTCCCTAGCGGGGGATTCCTACAATGAGCAGTTCTTC
TRBJ2-1 TRBV18 TRBD2 - CASSRGLANEQFF TGTGCCAGCTCACGCGGACTAGCGAATGAGCAGTTCTTC
TRBJ2-3 TRBV11-2 - - CASSLVAGALSDTQYF TGTGCCAGCAGCTTAGTAGCAGGGGCCCTATCCGATACGCAGTATTTT
TRBJ2-5 TRBV28 - - CASRQNPQETQYF TGTGCCAGCAGGCAGAATCCACAAGAGACCCAGTACTTC
TRBJ1-6 TRBV25-1 - - CASSEYGGYNSPLHF TGTGCCAGCAGTGAATATGGCGGGTATAATTCACCCCTCCACTTT
TRBJ2-4 TRBV7-9 - - CASSLGGAGMVKNIQYF TGTGCCAGCAGCTTAGGTGGGGCGGGGATGGTAAAAAACATTCAGTACTTC
TRBJ2-7 TRBV6-5 - - CASSISGTVHYEQYF TGTGCCAGCAGTATATCCGGGACTGTACACTACGAGCAGTACTTC
TRBJ1-1 TRBV4-1 - few CASSQDGGTEAFF TGCGCCAGCAGCCAAGATGGAGGGACTGAAGCTTTCTTT
TRBJ1-3 TRBV5-1 TRBD1 - CASSLTGDSGNTIYF TGCGCCAGCAGCCTAACAGGGGACTCTGGAAACACCATATATTTT
TRBJ2-3 TRBV13 - - CASSLVGSSSTDTQYF TGTGCCAGCAGCTTAGTAGGTAGCTCCAGCACAGATACGCAGTATTTT
TRBJ2-1 TRBV5-4 TRBD2 - CASSGGLAGVGNEQFF TGTGCCAGCAGCGGTGGACTAGCGGGGGTTGGCAATGAGCAGTTCTTC
TRBJ1-4 TRBV7-8 - - CASSPAPRGRGEKLFF TGTGCCAGCAGCCCCGCCCCCCGGGGGCGGGGGGAAAAACTGTTTTTT
TRBJ1-1 TRBV18 - - CASSPLGPRNTEAFF TGTGCCAGCTCACCACTGGGTCCTAGGAACACTGAAGCTTTCTTT